This TCR beta chain derives from a study of blood T cell repertoires in COVID-19. Study information: From the United States, Italy and Spain came samples of acute and convalescent COVID-19. T cells, B-cell-depleted T cells, or PBMCs provided the cDNA or gDNA that served as material.

V lost 4 bases to trimming and J lost 1 base; unmatched junction nucleotides: 4. Germline loops: CDR1 SGHDN, CDR2 FVKESK. The CDR3 spans 15 residues. In the original analysis: Amplification of reference gene primers was used by the study to estimate nucleated cell counts. Data came from immunoSEQ multiplex PCR; TCRdb stores just in-frame clones and leaves some out. From that table come the V and J calls and clone size; the DNA was used to work out D and trimming. The data show hundreds of thousands of clones, roughly 85% seen once. The TCR sequence derives from a young man with active or convalescent COVID-19. The rearrangement uses TRBV14 and TRBJ2-3; the match to TRBD2 covers 8 bases. The specimen was peripheral blood. CDR3: CASSRRGGRTDTQYF. The CDR3 DNA sequence: TGTGCCAGCAGCCGACGGGGGGGACGCACAGATACGCAGTATTTT.